The clone carrying this T cell receptor (beta chain) is a singleton in its sample. Its antigen remains unidentified. The ends were cut back, 5 bases at V and 2 bases at J, with 10 bases in the middle. The CDR3 consists of 15 residues. Germline V CDR1 and CDR2: MDHEN, SYDVKM. Sequenced material consisted of expressed TCRB transcripts (all of the isolated RNA was reverse transcribed). Generated by immunoSEQ multiplex PCR, the TCRdb table keeps only in-frame clones and is missing some. The sample lists fewer than 300,000 clones, 11% occurring once. The data belong to a study of beta chain features in type 1 diabetes. Researchers reported sorting CD4+ naive, central memory, regulatory and stem cell-like memory cells via CD45RO/CCR7/CD25/CD127/CD95/CD27. Study-wide results and caveats: Individuals with type 1 diabetes displayed fewer insertions and more deletions at VDJ junctions. Sequencing of cDNA might inflate the share of cells that strongly express TCR. Researchers report that Type 1 diabetes patients had moderately but significantly shorter TCRB CDR3s across all four CD4+ subsets.

The V and J genes are TRBV28 and TRBJ2-6, with D uncertain. Sequencing was performed on naive CD4+ T cells from blood. This clonotype originated in a man between 25 and 39 years old with type 1 diabetes. The CDR3: CASSPATAGANVLTF. Here the CDR3 DNA reads TGTGCCAGCAGTCCCGCGACTGCTGGGGCCAACGTCCTGACTTTC. Variable domain in full (rest from reference TRBV28 and TRBJ2-6): DVKVTQSSRYLVKRTGEKVFLECVQDMDHENMFWYRQDPGLGLRLIYFSYDVKMKEKGDIPEGYSVSREKKERFSLILESASTNQTSMYLCASSPATAGANVLTFGAGSRLTVL.